This T cell receptor (beta chain) was found in a study of T-cell reconstitution after alpha-beta-depleted transplantation in children. This clonotype was observed a few times. Its antigen is not known. General study findings and limits: When one year had passed after transplant, most T-cell counts and diversity came from newly produced T cells. Roughly two months post-transplant, alpha-beta T cells reportedly originated from several hundred graft clones that had expanded. Surviving thymic progenitors and recipient T cells were the source of high TCRbeta diversity at day 60 in some patients.

Unique molecular identifiers were incorporated into the prepared TCRbeta library. TCRdb re-called the PCR reads with MiXCR, one entry per CDR3 protein. The table includes under 450,000 distinct CDR3 sequences, 15% to 20% detected once. The sequences come from PBMCs, mostly from graft donor cells, collected 360 days after TCRalphabeta/CD19-depleted stem cell transplant. The source is a boy under two years old who had a stem cell transplant for Wiskott-Aldrich syndrome, so the T cells may come from the graft donor.

CDR3 coding DNA: TGTGCCAGCACCCATAGAACCGGGACCAGGACCTACGAGCAGTACTTC. Translation gives CASTHRTGTRTYEQYF. The chain combines TRBV27 with TRBJ2-7, with D tentatively TRBD1 or TRBD2 (5 bases each). CDR3 length equals 16 residues. Germline V lookup: CDR1 MNHEY, CDR2 SMNVEV (reference sequence). V was pared by 7 bases and J by 2 bases, with 21 bases between.